This T cell receptor beta chain was identified in a study of blood T cell repertoires in COVID-19. Background on the study: Sites in the United States, Italy and Spain provided acute and convalescent COVID-19 samples. The cDNA or gDNA used as material had been derived from T cells, B-cell-depleted T cells, or PBMCs.

Allocation to cohorts depended on clinical history reported by the participants. Donors of Cohort 3 who recovered were those that had two negative PCRs, clearance, or symptom resolution. Germline CDR1 ENHRY, CDR2 SYGVKD. There are 16 residues in the CDR3. V was clipped by 6 bases and J by 5 bases; unmatched bases: 14. Some clones are missing from TCRdb's copy, which holds only in-frame ones; the method was immunoSEQ multiplex PCR. The sample includes around 300,000 clones, more than 80% seen only once; the top ten take over 2%. The genes are TRBV10-3 and TRBJ2-7; 9 nucleotides match TRBD1. What was sequenced was PBMCs or T cells enriched from blood (not recorded which). The clonotype was recovered from a woman aged 18-29 years who had recovered from COVID-19. The CDR3 region is CAISEPGQGRSDEQYF. The DNA of the CDR3 is TGTGCCATCAGCGAACCCGGACAGGGGAGAAGCGACGAGCAGTACTTC.